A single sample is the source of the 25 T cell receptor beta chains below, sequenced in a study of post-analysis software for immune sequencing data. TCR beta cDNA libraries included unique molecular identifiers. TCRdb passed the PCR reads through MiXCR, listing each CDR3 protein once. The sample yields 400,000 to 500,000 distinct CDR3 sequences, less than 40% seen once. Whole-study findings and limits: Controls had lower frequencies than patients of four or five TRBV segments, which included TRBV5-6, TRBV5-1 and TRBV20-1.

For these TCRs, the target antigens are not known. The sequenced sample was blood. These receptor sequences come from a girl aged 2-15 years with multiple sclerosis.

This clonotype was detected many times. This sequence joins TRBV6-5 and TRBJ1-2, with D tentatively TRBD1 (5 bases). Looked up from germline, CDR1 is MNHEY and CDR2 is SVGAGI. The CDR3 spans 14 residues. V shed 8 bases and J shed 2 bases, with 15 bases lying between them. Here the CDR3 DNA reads TGTGCCAGCGGAGAACAGGAAGTGAACTATGGCTACACCTTC. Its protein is CASGEQEVNYGYTF.

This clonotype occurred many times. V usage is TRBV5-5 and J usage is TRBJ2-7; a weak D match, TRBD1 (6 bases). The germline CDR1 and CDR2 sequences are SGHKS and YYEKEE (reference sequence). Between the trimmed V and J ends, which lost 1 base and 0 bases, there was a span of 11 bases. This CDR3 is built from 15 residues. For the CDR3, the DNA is TGTGCCAGCAGCTTGTCAGGGGTTAGCTCCTACGAGCAGTACTTC. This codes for CASSLSGVSSYEQYF.

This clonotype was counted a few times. The CDR3 sequence: CASSMTGTGTDTQYF. The DNA for the CDR3 is TGTGCCAGCAGTATGACAGGGACAGGCACAGATACGCAGTATTTT. The genes are TRBV28 and TRBJ2-3, with 7 positions matching TRBD1. This CDR3 is built from 15 residues. The trim removed 5 bases at V and 1 base at J, leaving 6 bases unmatched. Germline V gene sequence: CDR1 MDHEN, CDR2 SYDVKM.

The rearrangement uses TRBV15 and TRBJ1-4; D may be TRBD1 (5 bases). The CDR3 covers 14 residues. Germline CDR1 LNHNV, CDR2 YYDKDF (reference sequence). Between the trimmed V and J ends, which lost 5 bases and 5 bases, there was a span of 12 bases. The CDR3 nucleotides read TGTGCCACCAGCCGCGGGGGGGAGAATGAAAAACTGTTTTTT. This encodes CATSRGGENEKLFF.

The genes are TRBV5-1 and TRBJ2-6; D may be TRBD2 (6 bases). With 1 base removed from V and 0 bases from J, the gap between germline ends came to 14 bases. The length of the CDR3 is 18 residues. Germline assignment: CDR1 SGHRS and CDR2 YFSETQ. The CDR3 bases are TGCGCCAGCAGCTTGCACGGGGACTTTCGCTCTGGGGCCAACGTCCTGACTTTC. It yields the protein CASSLHGDFRSGANVLTF. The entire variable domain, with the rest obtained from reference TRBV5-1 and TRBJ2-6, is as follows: KAGVTQTPRYLIKTRGQQVTLSCSPISGHRSVSWYQQTPGQGLQFLFEYFSETQRNKGNFPGRFSGRQFSNSRSEMNVSTLELGDSALYLCASSLHGDFRSGANVLTFGAGSRLTVL.

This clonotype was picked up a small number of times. The chain's CDR3 is CASSFSVGTNIGEQYF. CDR3 in DNA: TGCGCCAGCAGCTTTTCGGTTGGGACCAATATTGGCGAGCAGTACTTC. The chain recombines TRBV5-1 with TRBJ2-5, with D perhaps being TRBD1 or TRBD2 (5 bases each). Judging by the DNA end, TRBJ2-7 fits better; the J call may be wrong. This CDR3 spans 16 amino acids. Germline lookup yields CDR1 SGHRS and CDR2 YFSETQ.

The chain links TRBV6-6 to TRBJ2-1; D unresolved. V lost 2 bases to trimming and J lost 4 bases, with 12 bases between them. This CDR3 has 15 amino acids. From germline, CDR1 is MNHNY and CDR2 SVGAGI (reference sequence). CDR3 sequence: CASSYGIDRYNEQFF. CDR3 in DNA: TGTGCCAGCAGTTACGGAATTGACCGGTACAATGAGCAGTTCTTC.

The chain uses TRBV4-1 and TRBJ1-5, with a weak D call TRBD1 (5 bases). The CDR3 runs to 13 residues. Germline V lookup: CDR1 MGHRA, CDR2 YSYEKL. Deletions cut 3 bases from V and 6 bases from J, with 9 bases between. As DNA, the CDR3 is TGCGCCAGCAGCCAGGGGCTCGGTCAGCCCCAGCATTTT. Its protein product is CASSQGLGQPQHF.

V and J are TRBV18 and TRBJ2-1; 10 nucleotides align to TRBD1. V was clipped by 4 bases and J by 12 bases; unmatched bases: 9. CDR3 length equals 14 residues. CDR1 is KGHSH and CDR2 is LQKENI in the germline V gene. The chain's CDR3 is CASSLSRQGASQFF. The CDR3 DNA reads TGTGCCAGCTCACTATCCCGACAGGGGGCCTCGCAGTTCTTC. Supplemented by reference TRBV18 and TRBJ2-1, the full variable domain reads NAGVMQNPRHLVRRRGQEARLRCSPMKGHSHVYWYRQLPEEGLKFMVYLQKENIIDESGMPKERFSAEFPKEGPSILRIQQVVRGDSAAYFCASSLSRQGASQFFGPGTRLTVL.

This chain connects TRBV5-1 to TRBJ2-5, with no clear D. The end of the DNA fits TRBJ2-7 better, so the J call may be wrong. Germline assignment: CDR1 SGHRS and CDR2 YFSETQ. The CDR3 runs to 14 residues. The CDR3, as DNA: TGCGCCAGCAGCTCGGTGGGCGGCGCCTACGAGCAGTACTTC. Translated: CASSSVGGAYEQYF.

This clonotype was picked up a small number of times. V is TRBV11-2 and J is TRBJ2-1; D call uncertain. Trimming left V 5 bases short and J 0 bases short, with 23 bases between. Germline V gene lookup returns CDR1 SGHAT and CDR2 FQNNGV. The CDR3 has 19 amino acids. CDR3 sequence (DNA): TGTGCCAGCAGCCCTCGCTGGATCGGTGCCCGCAGCTCCTACAATGAGCAGTTCTTC. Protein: CASSPRWIGARSSYNEQFF.

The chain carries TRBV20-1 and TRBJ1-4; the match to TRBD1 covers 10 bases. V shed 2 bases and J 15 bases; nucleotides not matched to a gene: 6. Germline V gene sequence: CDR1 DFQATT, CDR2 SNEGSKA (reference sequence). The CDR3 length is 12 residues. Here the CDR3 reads CSARPGQGEVFF. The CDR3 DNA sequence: TGCAGTGCTAGACCTGGACAGGGGGAGGTGTTTTTT.

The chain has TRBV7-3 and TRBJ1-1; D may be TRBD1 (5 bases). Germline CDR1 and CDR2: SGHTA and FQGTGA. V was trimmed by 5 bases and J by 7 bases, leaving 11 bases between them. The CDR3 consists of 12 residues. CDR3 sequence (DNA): TGTGCCAGCAGCCAGGGACCTCATGAAGCTTTCTTT. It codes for CASSQGPHEAFF.

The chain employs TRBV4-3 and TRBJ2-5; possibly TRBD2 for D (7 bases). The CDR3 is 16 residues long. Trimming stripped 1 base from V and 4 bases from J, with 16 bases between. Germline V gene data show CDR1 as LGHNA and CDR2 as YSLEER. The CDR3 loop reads CASSQARGGALETQYF. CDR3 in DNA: TGCGCCAGCAGCCAAGCTAGGGGGGGGGCGTTAGAGACCCAGTACTTC.

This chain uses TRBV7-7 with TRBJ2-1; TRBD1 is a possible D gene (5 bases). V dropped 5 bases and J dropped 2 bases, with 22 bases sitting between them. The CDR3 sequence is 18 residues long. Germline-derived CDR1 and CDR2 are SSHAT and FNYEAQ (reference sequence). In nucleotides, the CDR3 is TGTGCCAGCAGCACGACAGAAAGGTCAGGTGTTCCCTACAATGAGCAGTTCTTC. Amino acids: CASSTTERSGVPYNEQFF. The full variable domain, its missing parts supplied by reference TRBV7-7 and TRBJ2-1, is GAGVSQSPRYKVTKRGQDVTLRCDPISSHATLYWYQQALGQGPEFLTYFNYEAQPDKSGLPSDRFSAERPEGSISTLTIQRTEQRDSAMYRCASSTTERSGVPYNEQFFGPGTRLTVL.

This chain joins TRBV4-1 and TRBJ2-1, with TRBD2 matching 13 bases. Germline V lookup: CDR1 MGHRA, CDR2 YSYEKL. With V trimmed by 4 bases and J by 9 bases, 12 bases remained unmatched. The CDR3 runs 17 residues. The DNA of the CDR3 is TGCGCCAGCAGCCGACCGGGGACTAGCGGGGCTTCGCGTGAGCAGTTCTTC. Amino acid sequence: CASSRPGTSGASREQFF.

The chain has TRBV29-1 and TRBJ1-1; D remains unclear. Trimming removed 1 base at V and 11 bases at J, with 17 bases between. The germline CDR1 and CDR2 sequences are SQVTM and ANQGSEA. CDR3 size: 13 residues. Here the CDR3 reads CSVEGNDRTVAFF. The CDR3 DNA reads TGCAGCGTTGAAGGTAATGACCGGACTGTCGCTTTCTTT. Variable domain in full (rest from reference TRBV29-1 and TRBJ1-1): SAVISQKPSRDICQRGTSLTIQCQVDSQVTMMFWYRQQPGQSLTLIATANQGSEATYESGFVIDKFPISRPNLTFSTLTVSNMSPEDSSIYLCSVEGNDRTVAFFGQGTRLTVV.

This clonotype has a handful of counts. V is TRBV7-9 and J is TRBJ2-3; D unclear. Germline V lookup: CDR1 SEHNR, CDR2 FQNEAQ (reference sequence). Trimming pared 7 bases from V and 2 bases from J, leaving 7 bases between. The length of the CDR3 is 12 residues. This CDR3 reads CASTSYTDTQYF. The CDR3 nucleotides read TGTGCCAGCACCTCCTACACAGATACGCAGTATTTT.

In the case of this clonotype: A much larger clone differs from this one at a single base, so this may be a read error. This CDR3 is CASSLADRGPYNEQYF. CDR3 coding DNA: TGTGCCAGCAGTTTAGCCGACAGGGGGCCTTACAATGAGCAGTACTTC. This chain links TRBV27 with TRBJ2-5, with 10 positions matching TRBD1. Germline V CDR1 and CDR2: MNHEY, SMNVEV (reference sequence). V lost 2 bases and J lost 11; bases outside the gene matches: 14. This CDR3 comprises 16 residues.

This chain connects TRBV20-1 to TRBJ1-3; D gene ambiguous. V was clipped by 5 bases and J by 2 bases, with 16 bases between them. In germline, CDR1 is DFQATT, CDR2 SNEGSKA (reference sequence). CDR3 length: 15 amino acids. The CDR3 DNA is TGCAGTGCTGCTCAAATGGGGTGGGCTGGAAACACCATATATTTT. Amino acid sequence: CSAAQMGWAGNTIYF.

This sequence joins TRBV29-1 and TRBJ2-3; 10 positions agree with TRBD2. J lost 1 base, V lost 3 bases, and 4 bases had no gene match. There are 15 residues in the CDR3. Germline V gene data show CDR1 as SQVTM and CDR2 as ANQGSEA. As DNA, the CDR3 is TGCAGCGTTGATTCCAGCGGGAGGGGCACAGATACGCAGTATTTT. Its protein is CSVDSSGRGTDTQYF.

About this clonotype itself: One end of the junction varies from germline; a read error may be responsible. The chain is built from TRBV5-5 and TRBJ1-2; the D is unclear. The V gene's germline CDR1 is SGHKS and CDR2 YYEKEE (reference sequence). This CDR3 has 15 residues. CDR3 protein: CVSSFPDGTLYGYTF. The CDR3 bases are TGTGTCAGCAGCTTTCCTGACGGTACGCTCTATGGCTACACCTTC. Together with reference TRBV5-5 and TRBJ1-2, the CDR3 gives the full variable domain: DAGVTQSPTHLIKTRGQQVTLRCSPISGHKSVSWYQQVLGQGPQFIFQYYEKEERGRGNFPDRFSARQFPNYSSELNVNALLLGDSALYLCVSSFPDGTLYGYTFGSGTRLTVV.

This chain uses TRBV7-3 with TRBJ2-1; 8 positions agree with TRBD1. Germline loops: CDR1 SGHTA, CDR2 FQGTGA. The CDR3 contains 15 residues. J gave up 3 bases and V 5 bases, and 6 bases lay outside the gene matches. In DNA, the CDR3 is TGTGCCAGCAGCGGAAGGGACAGGAGCTACAATGAGCAGTTCTTC. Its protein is CASSGRDRSYNEQFF.

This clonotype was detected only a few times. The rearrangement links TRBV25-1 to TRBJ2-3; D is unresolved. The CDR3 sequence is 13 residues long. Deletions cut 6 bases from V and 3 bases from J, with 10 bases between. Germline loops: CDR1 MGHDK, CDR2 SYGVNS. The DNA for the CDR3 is TGTGCCAGCAGGGGCAGTCCAACAGATACGCAGTATTTT. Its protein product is CASRGSPTDTQYF.

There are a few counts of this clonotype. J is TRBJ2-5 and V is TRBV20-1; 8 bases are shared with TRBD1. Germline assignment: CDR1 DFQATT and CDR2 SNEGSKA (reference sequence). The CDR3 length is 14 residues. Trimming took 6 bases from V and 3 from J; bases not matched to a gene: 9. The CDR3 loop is CSAATGGLKETQYF. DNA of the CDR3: TGCAGTGCGGCTACAGGGGGTCTTAAAGAGACCCAGTACTTC.